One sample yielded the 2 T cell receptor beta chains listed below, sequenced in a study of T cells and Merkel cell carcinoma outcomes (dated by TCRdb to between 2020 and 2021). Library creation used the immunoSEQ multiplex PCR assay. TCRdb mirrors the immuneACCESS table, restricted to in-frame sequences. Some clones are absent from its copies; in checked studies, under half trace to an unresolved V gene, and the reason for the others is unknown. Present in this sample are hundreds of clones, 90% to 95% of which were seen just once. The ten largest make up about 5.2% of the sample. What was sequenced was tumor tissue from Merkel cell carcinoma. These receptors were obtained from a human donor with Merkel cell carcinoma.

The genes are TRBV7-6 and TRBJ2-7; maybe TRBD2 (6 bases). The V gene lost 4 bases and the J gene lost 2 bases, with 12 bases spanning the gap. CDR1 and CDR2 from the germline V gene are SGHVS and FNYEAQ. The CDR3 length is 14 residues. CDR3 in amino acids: CASSSIADPYEQYF. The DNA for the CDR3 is TGTGCCAGCAGCTCGATAGCGGACCCCTACGAGCAGTACTTC. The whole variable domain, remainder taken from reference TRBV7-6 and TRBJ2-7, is GAGVSQSPRYKVTKRGQDVALRCDPISGHVSLYWYRQALGQGPEFLTYFNYEAQQDKSGLPNDRFSAERPEGSISTLTIQRTEQRDSAMYRCASSSIADPYEQYFGPGTRLTVT.

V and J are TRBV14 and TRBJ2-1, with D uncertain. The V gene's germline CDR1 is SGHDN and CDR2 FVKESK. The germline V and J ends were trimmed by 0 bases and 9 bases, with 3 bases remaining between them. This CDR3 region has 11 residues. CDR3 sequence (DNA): TGTGCCAGCAGCCAAGAGGTTGAGCAGTTCTTC. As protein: CASSQEVEQFF.